The T cell receptor beta chain described here comes from a study of blood T cells in healthy people across ages (dated by TCRdb to between 2014 and 2017). Notes on the research overall: In model experiments, template switching captured about one uniquely barcoded TCR beta cDNA molecule for every two T cells. The study measured age-related changes in TCR beta repertoire diversity using deep sequencing normalized with unique cDNA molecular identifiers. Four age groups were formed from the donors: young (average roughly 15 years), middle-aged (approximately 42), aged (about 68) and long-lived (around 80). Using the same blood draw, the study looked at two additional independent replicas of 1 million unique cDNA reads for two donors, one aged 18 to 30 and the other aged 80 or older. Findings and caveats that apply to the study as a whole: Bulk unsorted PBMC profiling prevented conclusive comparison of naive and antigen-experienced compartments. Observed TCR beta diversity per million T cells fell roughly linearly with age, and a significant reduction was already apparent by age about 43. A strong correlation was found between observed TCR beta diversity and the percentage of naive T cells measured by flow cytometry. Because the CMV infection status of the donors was unknown, age-related changes in expanded clonotypes may potentially have been confounded. Compared with the aged group, the long-lived group had more naive CD4+ T cells, fewer expanded clones and increased TCR diversity, suggesting age selection. Estimates of total diversity based on one million sequenced T cells were considered lower bounds and underestimates.

Library method: 5' RACE. The sequencer was an Illumina HiSeq 2500. A second PCR of 7 to 11 cycles was run with a J-beta primer mix and a sample-barcoded 5' primer. A unique molecular identifier was introduced onto each TCR beta cDNA molecule by a template-switch 5' adaptor carrying 12 random nucleotides. Each sample yielded at least 3 million CDR3-containing paired-end reads. The Mint cDNA synthesis kit, primed by a TRBC-specific oligonucleotide, was used to synthesize first-strand cDNA from all RNA. Following uracil-DNA glycosylase treatment, all cDNA underwent a first 18-cycle PCR with the universal primers M1SS and BC2_uni_R. The authors' analysis ran thus. For normalization, 1 million high-quality reads, each with a distinct molecular identifier, were randomly selected from each sample. Reads with shared molecular identifiers were discarded instead of being binned into consensus sequences. CDR3 identification, clonotype clustering and error correction used MiTCR with a Q25 quality threshold and the strictest error-elimination algorithm. A nonparametric unseen species model with Euler transformation was used to estimate lower-bound total TCR beta diversity. TCRdb handled the public reads itself, with Q25 trimming in fastp and clone calling in MiXCR, and kept productive beta chains. Each entry merges the rows of one CDR3 protein and shows their most common DNA and genes. TCRdb's processing, not the authors', yielded these V and J calls. The sample records more than 1,000,000 distinct CDR3 sequences, about 23% of which are singletons. The ten largest account for 0.75% of the sample.

The donors were roughly 40 Caucasian individuals from Russia, aged 6 to 90 years, who were systemically healthy. Each donor gave roughly 9.5 milliliters of peripheral blood, collected into EDTA-treated Vacutainer tubes. Ficoll-Paque density-gradient centrifugation was used to isolate PBMCs, with at least 6 million per sample. Total RNA, at least 5 micrograms per sample, was extracted from PBMCs with Trizol reagent. For every donor, flow cytometry on a PBMC aliquot measured the percentage of naive CD45RAhigh/CD27high T cells. A word on this clonotype: There is no known antigen for this receptor. This could be a read error, since a much larger clone is one nucleotide away.

These data also featured in a second study, about T cells of mothers and their children. From that second study: The donors were nine systemically healthy Caucasian individuals, made up of three mothers and their six children. cDNA synthesis used all of the extracted RNA, with 1.5 ug of RNA in each 15 ul reaction. In the second PCR, the M1S primer introduced both the sample barcodes and 2-4 random nucleotides. Over 9 million TCR beta CDR3 reads came from each mother, compared with around 3 million reads from each child. In both related and unrelated pairs, thymic selection shapes the output of TCR recombination in a similar way, with inherited differences having only a minor effect. Normalized repertoire overlap was always slightly but never significantly higher in related than unrelated mother-child pairs. No persistent microchimeric T cell clones were detected, at a sensitivity of approximately 90 clones per million clonotypes. The study used deep NGS to compare TCR beta repertoires of mothers and children, seeking features distinguishing related mother-child pairs from unrelated individuals. On average, the children were about 10 +/- 4 years old, while the mothers were about 40 +/- 4 years old. After adapters were ligated using NEBNext reagents, the libraries underwent 100+100 nt paired-end sequencing on an Illumina HiSeq 2000. To prevent cross-contamination, the mother and child libraries were prepared a month apart and were sequenced in separate runs. Between roughly 500,000 and 2,300,000 distinct TCR beta clonotypes were identified per donor. Naive TCR beta clonotypes were estimated from low-frequency clonotypes matched to each donor's FACS-determined naive share, without sorting.

The receptor's source is a girl aged 2-15 years in good health. Sequenced sample: blood.

This receptor carries the CDR3 CASSPQDTEAFF. The bases are TGTGCCAGCAGCCCACAGGACACTGAAGCTTTCTTT. The sequence is built from TRBV28 and TRBJ1-1; a tentative D match to TRBD1 spans 5 bases. Taken from cysteine to phenylalanine, the CDR3 has 12 residues. Of all the DNA, just the CDR3 is kept, 36 bases in frame from base 1. The junction shows trimming of 6 bases on V and 3 bases on J, plus 8 bases between the germline ends. From the germline V gene, CDR1 is MDHEN and CDR2 is SYDVKM.